The rows below give T cell receptor beta chains drawn from one sample of a study of cytomegalovirus exposure and HLA in healthy donors. Clones were sequenced by immunoSEQ multiplex PCR, and TCRdb holds only the in-frame ones, with some missing. The sample has roughly 95,000 clones, approximately 76% seen once. The sequenced material came from PBMCs. The receptors were sampled from a man aged 25-45 years in good health and CMV-seropositive. Both conserved end residues are part of each CDR3. The D gene is left open where the match is weak. Clone size is not always given. Where it is, it says once, few, many or a class for expanded clones.

>TRBD2|.|TRBV5-1|TRBJ2-5
TGCGCCAGCAGCTTAGCGGGGGGAAGGGGAGAGACCCAGTACTTC
CASSLAGGRGETQYF
>.|few|TRBV5-4|TRBJ1-2
TGTGCCAGCAGCTCCGACAGCAACTATGGCTACACCTTC
CASSSDSNYGYTF
>TRBD1|.|TRBV7-9|TRBJ1-5
TGTGCCAGCCGACAGGGCGGTCAGCCCCAGCATTTT
CASRQGGQPQHF
>.|.|TRBV28|TRBJ1-2
TGTGCCAGCAGTCCAACAACAGCTTCTTATGGCTACACCTTC
CASSPTTASYGYTF
>.|.|TRBV30|TRBJ1-5
TGTGCCTGGAGTGGTAAGGGGCTGAACAATCAGCCCCAGCATTTT
CAWSGKGLNNQPQHF
>.|.|TRBV7-9|TRBJ1-1
TGTGCCAGCAGCCCGGGAATAAAGAACACTGAAGCTTTCTTT
CASSPGIKNTEAFF
>.|few|TRBV27|TRBJ1-1
TGTGCCAGCAGCCTGGGTGGGGGACTTGAAGCTTTCTTT
CASSLGGGLEAFF
>.|.|TRBV29-1|TRBJ2-7
TGCAGCGTTGGCCGGGGGGCTGGAGAGCAGTACTTC
CSVGRGAGEQYF
>.|.|TRBV7-2|TRBJ1-1
TGTGCCAGCAGCCCCCAGACAGGTCGAAACACTGAAGCTTTCTTT
CASSPQTGRNTEAFF
>.|.|TRBV9|TRBJ1-1
TGTGCCAGCAGCGTAGAGGACCTAGGGGTTGAAGCTTTCTTT
CASSVEDLGVEAFF
>TRBD1|.|TRBV28|TRBJ1-4
TGTGCCAGCAATCCGGGACAGGGGGTAGAAAAACTGTTTTTT
CASNPGQGVEKLFF
>TRBD1|.|TRBV5-1|TRBJ1-6
TGCGCCAGCAGCTTGGCCAGGGGGAAATCACCCCTCCACTTT
CASSLARGKSPLHF
>TRBD2|.|TRBV19|TRBJ2-1
TGTGCCAGTAGCCTTAGCGGGAGGGGCGACAATGAGCAGTTCTTC
CASSLSGRGDNEQFF
>TRBD1|.|TRBV6-6|TRBJ2-7
TGTGCCAGCAGTTCCGGGACAGGGGTTTACGAGCAGTACTTC
CASSSGTGVYEQYF
>TRBD1|.|TRBV19|TRBJ1-5
TGTGCCAGTAGTGTAAGACAGGGATCGGGCAATCAGCCCCAGCATTTT
CASSVRQGSGNQPQHF
>.|.|TRBV7-2|TRBJ2-1
TGTGCCAGCAGCTTGAGCGCTAGCTCCTACAATGAGCAGTTCTTC
CASSLSASSYNEQFF
>TRBD2|.|TRBV9|TRBJ2-5
TGTGCCAGCAGCGTAACCGGGACTAGCGGGGGCGGGGCCCAGTACTTC
CASSVTGTSGGGAQYF